The next 9 T cell receptor beta chains were all read from a single sample in a study of CD8 T cells in ankylosing spondylitis. TCRdb analysed the 5' RACE reads with MiXCR anew, one entry per CDR3 protein. The data show 200,000 to 250,000 distinct CDR3 sequences, about 10% seen once. Sequencing used blood, either unsorted or a sorted T cell fraction (not recorded which). These receptors came from a male donor with ankylosing spondylitis or in good health (not recorded which).

This clonotype was found many times. The chain couples TRBV20-1 to TRBJ1-5; no firm D call. CDR1 and CDR2 from the germline V gene are DFQATT and SNEGSKA (reference sequence). This CDR3 contains 14 residues. Trimming took off 0 bases at V and 5 bases at J, with 11 bases between the two ends. The CDR3 reads CSARDPNGDQPQHF. CDR3 nucleotide sequence: TGCAGTGCTAGAGACCCCAATGGGGATCAGCCCCAGCATTTT.

Remarks on this clonotype: A much larger clone lies one base from this, so it may be a read error. The V gene is TRBV5-1, the J gene TRBJ2-3, with 8 positions matching TRBD1. CDR3 length equals 15 residues. CDR1 SGHRS and CDR2 YFSETQ come from the germline V gene. CDR3 amino acids: CATSLEDRDTDTQYF. CDR3 nucleotides: TGCGCCACCAGCTTGGAGGACAGGGACACAGATACGCAGTATTTT.

V and J are TRBV9 and TRBJ2-5; D is possibly TRBD1 (5 bases). The ends were cut back, 0 bases at V and 5 bases at J, with 11 bases in the middle. In germline, CDR1 is SGDLS, CDR2 YYNGEE. The CDR3 contains 14 residues. The CDR3 sequence: CASSVEQVSETQYF. The CDR3 bases are TGTGCCAGCAGCGTAGAACAGGTGAGCGAGACCCAGTACTTC.

This chain uses TRBV29-1 with TRBJ2-2; D perhaps matches TRBD2 (7 bases). The length of the CDR3 is 13 residues. V lost 6 bases to trimming and J lost 7 bases, with 15 bases between them. Germline CDR1 SQVTM, CDR2 ANQGSEA. The CDR3 is CSVRGGGHGELFF. In DNA form, the CDR3 reads TGCAGCGTCCGGGGAGGGGGTCACGGGGAGCTGTTTTTT.

In its sample, this clonotype was seen many times. This chain connects TRBV12-3 or TRBV12-4 to TRBJ2-7; a possible D gene is TRBD1 (5 bases). CDR3 length: 15 residues. Trimming cost V 2 bases and J 6 bases, with 17 bases left between them. The CDR3 here is CASSLSVGVGLEQYF. The DNA for the CDR3 is TGTGCCAGCAGTTTATCGGTAGGGGTCGGCCTCGAGCAGTACTTC.

This clonotype was observed a handful of times. The chain couples TRBV12-3 or TRBV12-4 to TRBJ2-7; D gene unclear. V lost 3 bases, J lost 2 bases, and 11 bases lay in between. The CDR3 is 14 amino acids. This CDR3 reads CASSFIAAAYEQYF. CDR3 coding DNA: TGTGCCAGCAGTTTTATAGCAGCCGCCTACGAGCAGTACTTC.

The genes are TRBV7-2 and TRBJ2-5; 7 bases line up with TRBD2. The CDR3 length is 15 residues. Germline V gene lookup returns CDR1 SGHTA and CDR2 FQGNSA. After removal of 1 base from V and 0 bases from J, the junction contained 2 bases not matched to a gene. As DNA, the CDR3 is TGTGCCAGCAGCTTAGGAGCGGGGAACCAAGAGACCCAGTACTTC. Translated: CASSLGAGNQETQYF.

This clonotype came up many times. The CDR3 protein is CASSSGGGSNQPQHF. The CDR3 nucleotides are TGCGCCAGCTCCTCGGGGGGTGGTAGCAATCAGCCCCAGCATTTT. V usage is TRBV5-1 and J usage is TRBJ1-5; D may be TRBD1 (5 bases). This CDR3 region has 15 residues. V was cut by 7 bases and J by 0 bases, with 14 bases left in between. CDR1 is SGHRS, CDR2 YFSETQ, per germline.

Many counts were recorded for this clonotype. The chain recombines TRBV5-1 with TRBJ2-1; the D is unclear. The CDR3 spans 11 residues. V was cut by 6 bases and J by 4 bases, with 5 bases left in between. Per the germline V gene, CDR1 is SGHRS and CDR2 is YFSETQ. As DNA, the CDR3 is TGCGCCAGCAACTTTTACAATGAGCAGTTCTTC. It codes for CASNFYNEQFF.